A single sample is the source of the 9 T cell receptor beta chains below, sequenced in a study of blood T cell repertoires in COVID-19. The data were produced by immunoSEQ multiplex PCR, yet TCRdb's version contains in-frame clones alone and is incomplete. The sample comprises about 38,000 clones, 70% to 90% of which are singletons, and about 31% rests with the top ten. Sequences were obtained from peripheral blood. The receptors shown here come from a man aged 65-85 years with active COVID-19.

This sequence joins TRBV30 and TRBJ2-3, with TRBD2 matching 14 bases. Trimming cost V 3 bases and J 3 bases; bases outside gene matches: 2. Germline assignment: CDR1 GTSNPN and CDR2 SVGIG (reference sequence). This CDR3 spans 15 amino acids. The CDR3 protein is CAWRRTSGRTDTQYF. In DNA form, the CDR3 reads TGTGCCTGGAGGCGGACTAGCGGGAGGACAGATACGCAGTATTTT.

This chain uses TRBV7-9 with TRBJ1-4; 7 positions agree with TRBD1. CDR3 length: 14 amino acids. J was trimmed by 4 bases and V by 8 bases; bases with no gene match: 7. The germline CDR1 and CDR2 sequences are SEHNR and FQNEAQ (reference sequence). The CDR3 DNA reads TGTGCCAGCCGCGTGACAGGGCATAATGAAAAACTGTTTTTT. This codes for CASRVTGHNEKLFF.

CDR3 bases: TGTGCCTGGAGCAGGGGGCTGATCACTGAAGCTTTCTTT. This encodes CAWSRGLITEAFF. V is TRBV30 and J is TRBJ1-1; TRBD1 matches at 8 bases. The CDR3 covers 13 residues. The V segment lost 3 bases and the J segment 4 bases; nucleotides outside the gene matches: 4. Germline V gene sequence: CDR1 GTSNPN, CDR2 SVGIG (reference sequence).

The chain links TRBV7-8 to TRBJ2-7; the D gene is possibly TRBD1 (5 bases). Between the trimmed V and J ends, which lost 5 bases and 6 bases, there was a span of 14 bases. The CDR3 has 13 residues. Looked up from germline, CDR1 is SGHVS and CDR2 is FQNEAQ. Here the CDR3 DNA reads TGTGCCAGCAGCCCCAGATGGGGCGCCGAGCAGTACTTC. Translating it yields CASSPRWGAEQYF.

The chain recombines TRBV4-3 with TRBJ2-1; the D is unclear. V lost 0 bases and J lost 0, with 6 bases in between. CDR3 length equals 15 residues. CDR1 is LGHNA, CDR2 YSLEER, per germline. CDR3 amino acids: CASSQDKSSYNEQFF. The CDR3 coding sequence is TGCGCCAGCAGCCAAGATAAGAGCTCCTACAATGAGCAGTTCTTC.

The J gene is TRBJ2-7, the V gene TRBV28; 7 bases align to TRBD1. V shed 4 bases, J shed 3 bases, and the junction held 6 bases outside the gene matches. Per germline, CDR1 MDHEN and CDR2 SYDVKM. The CDR3 extends over 14 amino acids. The CDR3 DNA reads TGTGCCAGCAGTTGGTCGGGACAGAACTACGAGCAGTACTTC. Protein product: CASSWSGQNYEQYF.

This clone appeared once. Here the CDR3 reads CASSYSTTSYEQYF. CDR3 in DNA: TGTGCCAGCAGTTATAGTACTACCTCCTACGAGCAGTACTTC. This chain connects TRBV6-6 to TRBJ2-7; no clear D gene. This CDR3 is 14 amino acids long. V gave up 3 bases and J gave up 0 bases, with 9 bases separating them. Per germline, CDR1 MNHNY and CDR2 SVGAGI (reference sequence).

V and J are TRBV3-1 (or the pseudogene TRBV3-2) and TRBJ2-7; maybe TRBD2 (5 bases). The CDR3 sequence is 12 residues long. CDR1 LGHDT and CDR2 YNNKEL come from the germline V gene (reference sequence). Trimming took off 5 bases at V and 2 bases at J, with 7 bases between the two ends. This CDR3 is CASSRGPYEQYF. For the CDR3, the DNA is TGTGCCAGCAGCAGAGGGCCCTACGAGCAGTACTTC.

J is TRBJ1-4 and V is TRBV6-5, with TRBD1 as a possible D gene (6 bases). The CDR3 spans 15 residues. V was clipped by 4 bases and J by 6 bases, with 15 bases between them. The germline V gene has CDR1 MNHEY and CDR2 SVGAGI. Here the CDR3 DNA reads TGTGCCAGCAGTTCGACAGGACTGGGGGATGAAAAACTGTTTTTT. The encoded protein is CASSSTGLGDEKLFF.